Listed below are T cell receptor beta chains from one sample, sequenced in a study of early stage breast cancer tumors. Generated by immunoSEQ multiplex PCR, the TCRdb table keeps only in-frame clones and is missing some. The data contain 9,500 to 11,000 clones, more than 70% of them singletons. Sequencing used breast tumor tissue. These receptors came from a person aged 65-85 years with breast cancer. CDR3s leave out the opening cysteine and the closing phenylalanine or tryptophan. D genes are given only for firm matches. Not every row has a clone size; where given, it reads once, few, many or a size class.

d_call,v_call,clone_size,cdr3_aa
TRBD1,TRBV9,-,ASSKTGGYEAF
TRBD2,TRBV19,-,ASSGLAGAHVY
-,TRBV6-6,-,AAAWGLLTDTQY
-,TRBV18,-,ASSPPPSGNEQF
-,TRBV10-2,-,ASSLNYGYT
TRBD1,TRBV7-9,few,ASSRRTGDGYT
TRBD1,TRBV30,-,AWRGDSLTDTQY
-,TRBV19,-,ASTSSPGVPPYEQY
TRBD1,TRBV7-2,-,ASSLATGRYEQY
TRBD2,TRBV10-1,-,ASSGGGLAGRRNTGELF
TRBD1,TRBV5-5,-,ASSTGQYTEAF
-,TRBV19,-,ASRIAQAGRQPQH
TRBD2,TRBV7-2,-,ASSLMVSGRVETQY
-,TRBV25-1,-,ASRPQGSEAF
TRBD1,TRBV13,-,ASSPRGERQGKASGNTIY
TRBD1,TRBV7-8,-,ASSLAIKGTAYGYT
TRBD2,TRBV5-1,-,ASSLAPSGGGELF
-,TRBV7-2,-,ASSRLGGGMVYNEQF
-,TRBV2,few,ASSEQGLSYNEQF
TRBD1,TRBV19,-,ASSTLTGGNSPLH
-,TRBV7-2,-,ASSLSPQGETEAF
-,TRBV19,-,ASSIGRAATNEKLF
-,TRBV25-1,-,ASSETPGDGDGKLF
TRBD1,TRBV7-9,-,ASSSNRPGQGTILYGYT
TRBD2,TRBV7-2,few,ASSLELAGGRDTQY
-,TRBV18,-,ASSPSREFNYGYT
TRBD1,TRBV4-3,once,ASSRAGQGANTGELF
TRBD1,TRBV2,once,ASSPGTGAEQY
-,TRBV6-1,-,ASSGGQNEKLF
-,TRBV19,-,ASSAQRETQY
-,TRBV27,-,ASSLFSRGSTDTQY
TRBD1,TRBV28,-,ASSPRQGAYEQY
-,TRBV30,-,AWSERRRSEAF
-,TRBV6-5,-,ASSDIPYGYT
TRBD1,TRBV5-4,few,ASSSRGRGRPDTQY
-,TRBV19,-,ASQTGTNEANYGYT
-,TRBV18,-,ASSWEGRNEKLF
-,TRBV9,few,ASSGAGNTIY
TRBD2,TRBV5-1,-,ASSSGLAGGYYNEQF
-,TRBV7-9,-,ASSLVVRWNTEAF
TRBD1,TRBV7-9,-,ASSPRDRGPGELF
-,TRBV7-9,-,ASSLAQGVAGNEKLF
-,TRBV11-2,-,ASRTDYHNEQF
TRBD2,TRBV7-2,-,ASSPSSGVNTGELF
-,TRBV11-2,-,ASSFNRANTEAF
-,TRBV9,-,ASSVTSSYEQY
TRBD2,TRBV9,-,ASSSGTSGGPPR
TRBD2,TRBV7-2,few,ASSEGTIPYEQY
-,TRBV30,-,AFTRDYNSPLH
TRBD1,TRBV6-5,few,ASSPRQGLGGGYT
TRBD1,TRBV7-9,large,ASSSGTGIHEQY
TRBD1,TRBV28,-,ASSYRGGQPQH
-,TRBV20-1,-,SARVREQY
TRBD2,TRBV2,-,ASSALSGMETQY